Reported below is one TCR beta chain. This entry is derived from a study of control samples from healthy donors and cancer patients. TCRdb keeps only in-frame clones here, not all; method: immunoSEQ multiplex PCR. The sample lists about 120,000 clones, roughly nine tenths occurring once. With 7 bases removed from V and 5 bases from J, the gap between germline ends came to 20 bases. Germline V lookup: CDR1 SQVTM, CDR2 ANQGSEA. This CDR3 is built from 15 residues. The chain employs TRBV29-1 and TRBJ2-2; D is possibly TRBD1 (6 bases). This clonotype originated in a young woman in good health. Sequencing was carried out using blood. CDR3: CSALKFQGLTGELFF. The CDR3 DNA sequence: TGCAGCGCCTTGAAGTTTCAGGGGTTGACCGGGGAGCTGTTTTTT.